This TCR beta chain was identified during a study of control samples from healthy donors and cancer patients. Sequenced by immunoSEQ multiplex PCR; TCRdb stores in-frame clones only, minus some. This sample has 95,000 to 150,000 clones, with approximately 90% found just once. Germline-derived CDR1 and CDR2 are LNHNV and YYDKDF (reference sequence). Trimming cost V 8 bases and J 6 bases; bases outside gene matches: 10. CDR3 size: 14 residues. V usage is TRBV15 and J usage is TRBJ2-7; 10 bases match TRBD1. The specimen was blood. The TCR comes from a woman between 18 and 29 years old in good health. The CDR3 DNA reads TGTGCCACCGGGACAGGGGTGGGCTCTGGCGAGCAGTACTTC. Amino acid sequence: CATGTGVGSGEQYF.